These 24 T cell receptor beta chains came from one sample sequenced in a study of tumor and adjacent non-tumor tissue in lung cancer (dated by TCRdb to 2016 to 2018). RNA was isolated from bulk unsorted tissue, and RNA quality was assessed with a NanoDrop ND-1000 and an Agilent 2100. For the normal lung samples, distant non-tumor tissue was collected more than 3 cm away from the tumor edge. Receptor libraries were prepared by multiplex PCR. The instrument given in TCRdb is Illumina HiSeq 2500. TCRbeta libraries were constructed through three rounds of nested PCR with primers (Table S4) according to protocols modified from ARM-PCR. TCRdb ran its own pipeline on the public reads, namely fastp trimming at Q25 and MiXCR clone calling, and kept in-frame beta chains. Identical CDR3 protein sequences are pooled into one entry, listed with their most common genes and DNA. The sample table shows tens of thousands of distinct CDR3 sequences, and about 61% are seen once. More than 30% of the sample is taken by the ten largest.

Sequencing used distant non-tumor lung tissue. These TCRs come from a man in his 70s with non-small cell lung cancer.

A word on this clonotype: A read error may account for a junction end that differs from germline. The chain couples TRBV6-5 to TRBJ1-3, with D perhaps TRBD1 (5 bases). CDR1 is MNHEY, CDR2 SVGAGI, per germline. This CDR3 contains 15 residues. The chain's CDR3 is CASSHKTAPGNTVYF. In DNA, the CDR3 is TGTGCCAGCAGTCACAAGACAGCCCCTGGAAACACCGTATATTTT.

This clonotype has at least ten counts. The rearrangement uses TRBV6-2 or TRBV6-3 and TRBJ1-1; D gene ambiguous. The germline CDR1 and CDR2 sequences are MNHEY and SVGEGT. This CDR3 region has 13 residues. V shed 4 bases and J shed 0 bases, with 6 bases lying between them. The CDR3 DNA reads TGTGCCAGCAGTTCCCCAATGAACACTGAAGCTTTCTTT. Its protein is CASSSPMNTEAFF.

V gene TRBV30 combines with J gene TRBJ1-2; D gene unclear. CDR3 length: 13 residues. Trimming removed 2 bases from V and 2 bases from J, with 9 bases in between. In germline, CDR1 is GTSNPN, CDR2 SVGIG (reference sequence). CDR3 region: CAWSNDRNYGYTF. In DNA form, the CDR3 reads TGTGCCTGGAGTAATGACCGAAACTATGGCTACACCTTC.

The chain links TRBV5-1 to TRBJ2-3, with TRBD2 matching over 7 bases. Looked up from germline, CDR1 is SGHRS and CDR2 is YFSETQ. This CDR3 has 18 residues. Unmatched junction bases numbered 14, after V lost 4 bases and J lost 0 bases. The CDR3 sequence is CASSILGGLAESTDTQYF. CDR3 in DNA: TGCGCCAGCAGCATATTGGGCGGGCTAGCGGAGAGCACAGATACGCAGTATTTT.

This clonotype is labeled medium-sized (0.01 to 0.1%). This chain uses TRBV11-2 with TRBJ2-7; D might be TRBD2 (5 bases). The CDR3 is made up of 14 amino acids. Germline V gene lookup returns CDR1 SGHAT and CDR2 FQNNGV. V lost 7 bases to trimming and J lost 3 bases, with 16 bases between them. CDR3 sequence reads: CASTPPGSVYEQYF. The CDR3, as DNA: TGTGCCAGCACCCCCCCGGGGTCTGTCTACGAGCAGTACTTC. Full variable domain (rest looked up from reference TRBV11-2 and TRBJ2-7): EAGVAQSPRYKIIEKRQSVAFWCNPISGHATLYWYQQILGQGPKLLIQFQNNGVVDDSQLPKDRFSAERLKGVDSTLKIQPAKLEDSAVYLCASTPPGSVYEQYFGPGTRLTVT.

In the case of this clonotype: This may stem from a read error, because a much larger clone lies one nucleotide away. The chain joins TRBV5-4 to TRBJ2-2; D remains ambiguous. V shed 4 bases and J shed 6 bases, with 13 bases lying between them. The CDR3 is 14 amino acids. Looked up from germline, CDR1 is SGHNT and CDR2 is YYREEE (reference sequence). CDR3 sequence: CASSHYSMAGELFF. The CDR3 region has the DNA TGTGCCAGCAGCCACTATAGTATGGCCGGGGAGCTGTTTTTT.

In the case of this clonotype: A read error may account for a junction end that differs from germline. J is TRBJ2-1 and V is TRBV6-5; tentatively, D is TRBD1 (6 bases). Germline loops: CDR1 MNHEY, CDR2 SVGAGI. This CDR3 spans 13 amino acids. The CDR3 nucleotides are TGTGCCAGTAGTCCTGGACAGTACAATGAGCGGTTCTTT. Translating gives CASSPGQYNERFF.

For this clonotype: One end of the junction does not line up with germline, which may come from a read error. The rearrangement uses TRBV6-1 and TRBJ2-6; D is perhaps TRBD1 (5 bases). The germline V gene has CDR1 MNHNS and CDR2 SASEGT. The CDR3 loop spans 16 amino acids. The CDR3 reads CASGAEESSGAYVLTF. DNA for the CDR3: TGTGCCAGCGGTGCCGAGGAGAGCTCTGGGGCCTACGTCCTGACTTTC.

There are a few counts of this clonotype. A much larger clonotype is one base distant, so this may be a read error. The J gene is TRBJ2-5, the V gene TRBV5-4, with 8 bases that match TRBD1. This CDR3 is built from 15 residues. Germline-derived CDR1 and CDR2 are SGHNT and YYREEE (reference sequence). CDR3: CASSHGQGRGESQYF. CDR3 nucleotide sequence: TGTGCCAGCAGCCACGGACAGGGAAGAGGAGAGTCCCAGTACTTC.

The CDR3 reads CSASSQGRMKTQYF. DNA for the CDR3: TGCAGTGCCTCGTCGCAAGGACGTATGAAGACCCAGTACTTC. This chain joins TRBV20-1 and TRBJ2-5; D is unresolved. Trimming cost V 6 bases and J 6 bases, with 20 bases left between them. This CDR3 has 14 amino acids. Germline V gene data show CDR1 as DFQATT and CDR2 as SNEGSKA (reference sequence).

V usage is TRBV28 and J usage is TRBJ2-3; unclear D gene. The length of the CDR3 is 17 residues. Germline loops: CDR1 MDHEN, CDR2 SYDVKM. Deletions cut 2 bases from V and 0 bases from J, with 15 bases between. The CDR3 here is CASSLTTHRPSTDTQYF. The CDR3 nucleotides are TGTGCCAGCAGTTTAACGACGCACAGACCTAGCACAGATACGCAGTATTTT.

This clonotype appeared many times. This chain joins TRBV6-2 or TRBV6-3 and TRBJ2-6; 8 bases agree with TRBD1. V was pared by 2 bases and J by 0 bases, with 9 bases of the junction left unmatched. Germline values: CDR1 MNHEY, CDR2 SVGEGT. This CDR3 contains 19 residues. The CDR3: CASSYRGTGIYSGANVLTF. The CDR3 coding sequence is TGTGCCAGCAGTTACAGGGGGACAGGCATTTACTCTGGGGCCAACGTCCTGACTTTC.

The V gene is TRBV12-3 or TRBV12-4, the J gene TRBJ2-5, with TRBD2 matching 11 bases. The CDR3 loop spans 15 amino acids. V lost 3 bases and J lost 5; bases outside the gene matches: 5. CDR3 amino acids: CASSFLAGGSETQYF. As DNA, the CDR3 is TGTGCCAGCAGTTTTCTAGCGGGGGGATCGGAGACCCAGTACTTC.

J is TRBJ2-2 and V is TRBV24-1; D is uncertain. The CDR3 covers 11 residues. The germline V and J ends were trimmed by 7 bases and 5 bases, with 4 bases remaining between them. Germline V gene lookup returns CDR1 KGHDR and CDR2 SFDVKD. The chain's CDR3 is CATRGTGELFF. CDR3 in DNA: TGTGCCACCAGAGGGACCGGGGAGCTGTTTTTT.

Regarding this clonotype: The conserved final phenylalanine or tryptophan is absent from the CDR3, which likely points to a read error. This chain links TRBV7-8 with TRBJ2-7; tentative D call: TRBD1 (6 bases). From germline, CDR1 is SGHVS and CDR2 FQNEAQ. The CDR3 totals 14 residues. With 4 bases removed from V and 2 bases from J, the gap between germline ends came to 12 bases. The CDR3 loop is CASSSAGTPYEQYL. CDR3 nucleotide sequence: TGTGCCAGCAGCTCGGCCGGGACACCCTACGAGCAGTACTTA.

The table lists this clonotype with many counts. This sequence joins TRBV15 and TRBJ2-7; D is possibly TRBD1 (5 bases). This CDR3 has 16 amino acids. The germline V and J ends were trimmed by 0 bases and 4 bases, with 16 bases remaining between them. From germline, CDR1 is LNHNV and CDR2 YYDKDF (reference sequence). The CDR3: CATSRDSGAESYEQYF. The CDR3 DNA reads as TGTGCCACCAGCAGAGATAGTGGGGCAGAATCGTACGAGCAGTACTTC.

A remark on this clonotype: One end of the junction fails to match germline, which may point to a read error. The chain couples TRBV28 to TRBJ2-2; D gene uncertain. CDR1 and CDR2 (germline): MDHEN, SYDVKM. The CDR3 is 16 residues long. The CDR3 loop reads CASSPQEIANAGELFF. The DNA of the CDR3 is TGTGCCAGCAGTCCCCAGGAGATCGCGAACGCCGGGGAGCTGTTTTTT. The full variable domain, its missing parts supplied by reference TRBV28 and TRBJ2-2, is DVKVTQSSRYLVKRTGEKVFLECVQDMDHENMFWYRQDPGLGLRLIYFSYDVKMKEKGDIPEGYSVSREKKERFSLILESASTNQTSMYLCASSPQEIANAGELFFGEGSRLTVL.

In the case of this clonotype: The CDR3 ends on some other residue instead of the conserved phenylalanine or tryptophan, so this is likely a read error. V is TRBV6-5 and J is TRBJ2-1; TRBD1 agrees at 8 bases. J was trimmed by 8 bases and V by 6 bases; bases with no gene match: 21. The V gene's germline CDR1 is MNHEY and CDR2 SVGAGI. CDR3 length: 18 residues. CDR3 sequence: CASSHTDRGQTYIDEQFL. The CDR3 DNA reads TGTGCCAGCAGCCATACCGACAGGGGTCAAACATATATTGATGAGCAGTTCCTC.

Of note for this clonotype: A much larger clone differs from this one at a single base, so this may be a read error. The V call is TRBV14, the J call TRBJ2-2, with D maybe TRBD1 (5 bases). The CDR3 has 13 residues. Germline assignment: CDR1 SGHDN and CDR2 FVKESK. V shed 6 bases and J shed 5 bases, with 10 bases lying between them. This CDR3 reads CASRFRDTGELFF. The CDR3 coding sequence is TGTGCCAGCAGGTTCAGGGATACCGGGGAGCTGTTTTTT.

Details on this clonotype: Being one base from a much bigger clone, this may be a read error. The CDR3 sequence: CASRAGGRETQYF. CDR3 coding DNA: TGTGCCAGCAGGGCGGGGGGCAGGGAGACCCAGTACTTC. The V call is TRBV2, the J call TRBJ2-5; 8 bases map to TRBD2. J gave up 5 bases and V 6 bases, and 5 bases lay outside the gene matches. The CDR3 totals 13 residues. Germline values: CDR1 SNHLY, CDR2 FYNNEI. The complete variable domain, with remaining parts taken from reference TRBV2 and TRBJ2-5, reads EPEVTQTPSHQVTQMGQEVILRCVPISNHLYFYWYRQILGQKVEFLVSFYNNEISEKSEIFDDQFSVERPDGSNFTLKIRSTKLEDSAMYFCASRAGGRETQYFGPGTRLLVL.

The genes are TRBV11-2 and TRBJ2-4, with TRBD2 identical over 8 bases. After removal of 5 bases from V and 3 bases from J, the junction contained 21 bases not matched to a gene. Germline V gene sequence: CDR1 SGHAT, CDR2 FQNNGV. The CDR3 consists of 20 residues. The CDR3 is CASSLLGGSGAEKVKNIQYF. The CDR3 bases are TGTGCCAGCAGCCTTCTCGGAGGTAGCGGGGCAGAGAAGGTCAAAAACATTCAGTACTTC.

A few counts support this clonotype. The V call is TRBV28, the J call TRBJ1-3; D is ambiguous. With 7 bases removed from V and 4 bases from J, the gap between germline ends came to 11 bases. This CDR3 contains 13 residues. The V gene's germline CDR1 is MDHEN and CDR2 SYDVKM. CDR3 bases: TGTGCCAGCACCTCCCGGCTGGGAAACACCATATATTTT. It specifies CASTSRLGNTIYF.

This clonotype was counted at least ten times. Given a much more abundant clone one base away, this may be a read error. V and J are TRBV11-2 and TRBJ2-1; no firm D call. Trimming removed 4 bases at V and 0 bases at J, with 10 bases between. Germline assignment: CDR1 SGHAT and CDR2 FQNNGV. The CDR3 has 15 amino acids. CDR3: CASSSWAASYNEQFF. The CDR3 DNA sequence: TGTGCCAGCAGCTCCTGGGCAGCCTCCTACAATGAGCAGTTCTTC.

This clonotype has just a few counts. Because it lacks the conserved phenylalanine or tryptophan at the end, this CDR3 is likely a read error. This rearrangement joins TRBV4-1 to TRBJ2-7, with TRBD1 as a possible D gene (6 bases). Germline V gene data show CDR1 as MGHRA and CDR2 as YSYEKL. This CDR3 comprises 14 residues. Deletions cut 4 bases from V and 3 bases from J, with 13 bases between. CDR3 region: CASSPTGKGYEQYL. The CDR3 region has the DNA TGCGCCAGCAGCCCCACAGGGAAAGGCTACGAGCAGTACCTA.